The 28 T cell receptor beta chains below were found in one sample sequenced in a study of regulatory T cells in long-lasting Graves disease. Researchers made TCR beta libraries by using iRepertoire HTBI primers and running Arm-PCR on CDR3 regions. TCRdb analysed the multiplex PCR reads with MiXCR anew, one entry per CDR3 protein. The sample yields 620,000 or so distinct CDR3 sequences, around 15% seen once. Noted time point: newly diagnosed GD, antithyroid drugs for less than 3 months. The authors made the TCR library using RNA they extracted from PBMCs. The same specimen was also included in a second study, on T cells in Graves' hyperthyroidism and ophthalmopathy.

The source was peripheral blood mononuclear cells (PBMCs), collected at new diagnosis, from a patient treated with antithyroid drugs. Receptor source: a woman in her twenties or thirties with Graves disease.

The V and J genes are TRBV7-3 and TRBJ2-2; no definite D call. This CDR3 has 15 residues. The V and J ends lost 2 bases and 0 bases respectively, with 7 bases between them. CDR1 is SGHTA, CDR2 FQGTGA, per germline. The CDR3 protein is CASSLLDTNTGELFF. DNA for the CDR3: TGTGCCAGCAGCTTATTAGATACGAACACCGGGGAGCTGTTTTTT.

At least ten counts were recorded for this clonotype. V is TRBV2 and J is TRBJ2-7; D not certain. This CDR3 comprises 12 residues. The germline V gene has CDR1 SNHLY and CDR2 FYNNEI. Trimming left V 2 bases short and J 4 bases short, with 6 bases between. The CDR3 bases are TGTGCCAGCAGTGAAATGGCTTACGAGCAGTACTTC. It yields the protein CASSEMAYEQYF.

This clonotype came up a few times. The J gene is TRBJ2-1, the V gene TRBV25-1; 8 bases match TRBD1. The CDR3 runs to 17 residues. V shed 1 base, J shed 4 bases, and the junction held 9 bases outside the gene matches. CDR1 and CDR2 (germline): MGHDK, SYGVNS. CDR3 DNA sequence: TGTGCCAGCAGTGAATTATTGGGACAGGAGCGTTACAATGAGCAGTTCTTC. Protein: CASSELLGQERYNEQFF.

This chain connects TRBV4-1 to TRBJ2-5; 14 bases agree with TRBD2. Germline V gene data show CDR1 as MGHRA and CDR2 as YSYEKL. V lost 1 base, J lost 4 bases, and 8 bases stayed unmatched. The CDR3 has 18 residues. The CDR3 nucleotides are TGCGCCAGCAGCCAAGCGGGACTAGCGGGAGCAGGGGCAGAGACCCAGTACTTC. It specifies CASSQAGLAGAGAETQYF.

This clonotype has ten or more counts. The gene calls are TRBV11-2 and TRBJ2-5, with a weak D call TRBD1 (5 bases). Per germline, CDR1 SGHAT and CDR2 FQNNGV. Trimming took off 5 bases at V and 9 bases at J, with 19 bases between the two ends. This CDR3 has 14 residues. CDR3 sequence: CASSPSGLQGAQYF. DNA for the CDR3: TGTGCCAGCAGCCCCTCCGGGCTACAAGGGGCCCAGTACTTC.

The chain recombines TRBV3-1 with TRBJ2-1; D gene uncertain. Germline V lookup: CDR1 LGHDT, CDR2 YNNKEL (reference sequence). V lost 6 bases to trimming and J lost 5 bases, with 17 bases between them. The CDR3 loop spans 15 amino acids. CDR3 nucleotide sequence: TGTGCCAGCAGACTCGTAGGTGGATCCCACAATGAGCAGTTCTTC. Translating it yields CASRLVGGSHNEQFF.

In its sample, this clonotype was seen many times. This chain uses TRBV12-3 or TRBV12-4 with TRBJ1-2, with D hard to call. The CDR3 has 16 residues. V was pared by 1 base and J by 4 bases, with 16 bases between. In nucleotides, the CDR3 is TGTGCCAGCAGTTTAGGGTACGGGGTCAACCCCTATGGCTACACCTTC. Encoded protein: CASSLGYGVNPYGYTF.

There are a few counts of this clonotype. The chain has TRBV3-1 and TRBJ1-2; no definite D call. This CDR3 has 13 residues. Trimming cost V 0 bases and J 5 bases, with 7 bases left between them. Germline CDR1 and CDR2: LGHDT and YNNKEL (reference sequence). The CDR3 here is CASSQERTYGYTF. In DNA form, the CDR3 reads TGTGCCAGCAGCCAAGAACGGACGTATGGCTACACCTTC.

This clonotype was seen a few times. The rearrangement uses TRBV24-1 and TRBJ1-5; TRBD1 matches at 7 bases. J gave up 1 base and V 0 bases, and 5 bases lay outside the gene matches. CDR3 length: 17 amino acids. Germline-derived CDR1 and CDR2 are KGHDR and SFDVKD. CDR3 bases: TGTGCCACCAGTGATTTGCAAAAGGGGGCCAGCAATCAGCCCCAGCATTTT. Translating gives CATSDLQKGASNQPQHF.

The V and J genes are TRBV25-1 and TRBJ2-4; a possible D gene is TRBD2 (6 bases). V was pared by 2 bases and J by 5 bases, with 13 bases between. The germline V gene has CDR1 MGHDK and CDR2 SYGVNS. CDR3 length equals 15 residues. The DNA for the CDR3 is TGTGCCAGCAGTGAAACGGGAGTAGCGGAAAACATTCAGTACTTC. It codes for CASSETGVAENIQYF. The full variable domain, with the rest looked up from reference TRBV25-1 and TRBJ2-4, is EADIYQTPRYLVIGTGKKITLECSQTMGHDKMYWYQQDPGMELHLIHYSYGVNSTEKGDLSSESTVSRIRTEHFPLTLESARPSHTSQYLCASSETGVAENIQYFGAGTRLSVL.

The chain couples TRBV12-3 or TRBV12-4 to TRBJ2-7; 13 bases are shared with TRBD2. The V segment lost 5 bases and the J segment 6 bases; nucleotides outside the gene matches: 4. This CDR3 has 14 amino acids. In DNA, the CDR3 is TGTGCCAGCAGTCCACTAGCGGGAGGGGCCGAGCAGTACTTC. It codes for CASSPLAGGAEQYF.

In this sample, this clonotype turned up a few times. This sequence joins TRBV6-1 and TRBJ2-7; D gene ambiguous. Trimming pared 2 bases from V and 6 bases from J, leaving 14 bases between. The length of the CDR3 is 14 residues. CDR1 MNHNS and CDR2 SASEGT come from the germline V gene. CDR3 coding DNA: TGTGCCAGCAGTGAAAGCTGGGTAGTACGCGAGCAGTACTTC. Translated, it gives CASSESWVVREQYF.

This chain connects TRBV2 to TRBJ2-4; 9 bases line up with TRBD2. V gave up 6 bases and J gave up 3 bases; unmatched junction bases: 15. CDR3 length equals 18 residues. Germline V gives CDR1 SNHLY, CDR2 FYNNEI. The CDR3 DNA follows: TGTGCCAGCAGGCCCCGGACAGGACTAGCGCTAGACAAAAACATTCAGTACTTC. It translates to CASRPRTGLALDKNIQYF.

The J gene is TRBJ2-3, the V gene TRBV24-1; no firm D call. CDR1 KGHDR and CDR2 SFDVKD come from the germline V gene. Between the trimmed V and J ends, which lost 1 base and 2 bases, there was a span of 9 bases. The CDR3 is 15 residues long. In DNA form, the CDR3 reads TGTGCCACCAGTGATTTTAGTAGTACCACAGATACGCAGTATTTT. Protein product: CATSDFSSTTDTQYF.

There are a few counts of this clonotype. The gene calls are TRBV7-8 and TRBJ2-1; 11 bases match TRBD2. The CDR3 is 17 residues long. With V trimmed by 1 base and J by 8 bases, 10 bases remained unmatched. Looked up from germline, CDR1 is SGHVS and CDR2 is FQNEAQ. CDR3 residues: CASSLVTSGMILHEQFF. The CDR3 coding sequence is TGTGCCAGCAGCTTAGTGACTAGCGGGATGATTTTGCATGAGCAGTTCTTC.

V and J are TRBV3-1 and TRBJ2-5; tentative D call: TRBD1 (5 bases). Germline V CDR1 and CDR2: LGHDT, YNNKEL (reference sequence). The CDR3 is made up of 15 amino acids. V was trimmed by 0 bases and J by 7 bases, leaving 15 bases between them. Here the CDR3 DNA reads TGTGCCAGCAGCCAAGACGACAGAACGCGAGGGACCCAGTACTTC. Its translation: CASSQDDRTRGTQYF.

The table lists this clonotype with many counts. The J gene is TRBJ2-7, the V gene TRBV9, with TRBD1 identical over 7 bases. This CDR3 is built from 15 residues. Germline trimming cut 2 bases from V and 3 bases from J; bases unmatched to any gene: 8. The V gene's germline CDR1 is SGDLS and CDR2 YYNGEE. The CDR3 region is CASSVGQEAYYEQYF. The CDR3 DNA reads TGTGCCAGCAGCGTCGGACAGGAGGCCTACTACGAGCAGTACTTC.

The rearrangement joins TRBV4-1 to TRBJ2-3; D is ambiguous. This CDR3 is 15 amino acids long. In germline, CDR1 is MGHRA, CDR2 YSYEKL. The V end lost 0 bases, the J end lost 2 bases, and 9 bases lay between the germline ends. The CDR3 bases are TGCGCCAGCAGCCAAGAGGATCGGGCCACAGATACGCAGTATTTT. This translates into CASSQEDRATDTQYF.

In its sample, this clonotype was seen many times. The chain is built from TRBV11-2 and TRBJ1-1; D not certain. The CDR3 loop spans 12 amino acids. Germline assignment: CDR1 SGHAT and CDR2 FQNNGV. The V end was cut by 5 bases, the J end by 4 bases, with 8 bases between. CDR3 sequence: CASSAGGTEAFF. The CDR3 nucleotides read TGTGCCAGCAGCGCAGGTGGCACTGAAGCTTTCTTT.

The table lists this clonotype with a few counts. The J gene is TRBJ2-7, the V gene TRBV13, with D tentatively TRBD1 (7 bases). Germline V gene data show CDR1 as PRHDT and CDR2 as FYEKMQ (reference sequence). This CDR3 spans 14 amino acids. V was pared by 1 base and J by 6 bases, with 13 bases between. CDR3 sequence: CASSLAGGIGEQYF. The CDR3 DNA sequence: TGTGCCAGCAGCTTAGCAGGGGGGATCGGCGAGCAGTACTTC.

This clonotype has a handful of counts. The chain employs TRBV5-4 and TRBJ2-2, with 7 positions matching TRBD2. Trimming took 6 bases from V and 3 from J; bases not matched to a gene: 2. The germline CDR1 and CDR2 sequences are SGHNT and YYREEE (reference sequence). The CDR3 consists of 13 residues. The CDR3, as DNA: TGTGCCAGCACACGGGGGGACACCGGGGAGCTGTTTTTT. Amino acid sequence: CASTRGDTGELFF.

V is TRBV7-3 and J is TRBJ2-5, with D possibly TRBD2 on 7 matching bases. Germline V gene sequence: CDR1 SGHTA, CDR2 FQGTGA. The CDR3 consists of 15 residues. V was clipped by 1 base and J by 5 bases, with 14 bases between them. The CDR3 DNA is TGTGCCAGCAGCTTAAGAGGCGGGGGCACGGAGACCCAGTACTTC. Its protein product is CASSLRGGGTETQYF.

This clonotype was counted a few times. The J gene is TRBJ2-1, the V gene TRBV19; 11 bases map to TRBD2. After removal of 3 bases from V and 12 bases from J, the junction contained 10 bases not matched to a gene. From germline, CDR1 is LNHDA and CDR2 SQIVND (reference sequence). This CDR3 region has 15 residues. This CDR3 reads CASSISGTSGGVQFF. The CDR3 nucleotides read TGTGCCAGTAGTATTTCCGGGACTAGCGGAGGGGTGCAGTTCTTC.

This clonotype was picked up many times. The chain recombines TRBV20-1 with TRBJ2-3; TRBD2 agrees at 7 bases. The CDR3 extends over 12 amino acids. Looked up from germline, CDR1 is DFQATT and CDR2 is SNEGSKA (reference sequence). The CDR3 loop is CSPLANTDTQYF. The CDR3 bases are TGCAGCCCACTAGCGAACACAGATACGCAGTATTTT.

This clonotype was seen at least ten times. The genes are TRBV5-1 and TRBJ1-2; D is possibly TRBD1 (5 bases). CDR3 length equals 14 residues. Trimming took off 0 bases at V and 4 bases at J, with 10 bases between the two ends. Germline V gene data show CDR1 as SGHRS and CDR2 as YFSETQ. DNA of the CDR3: TGCGCCAGCAGCTTGGTGGGGGAAAGCTATGGCTACACCTTC. It translates to CASSLVGESYGYTF.

This clonotype was detected only a few times. The rearrangement uses TRBV20-1 and TRBJ2-2, with TRBD1 matching over 8 bases. The germline V gene has CDR1 DFQATT and CDR2 SNEGSKA (reference sequence). The V and J ends lost 5 bases and 5 bases, in that order; junction bases with no gene match: 10. The CDR3 runs to 15 residues. CDR3 in amino acids: CSAPSDRGKTGELFF. In nucleotides, the CDR3 is TGCAGTGCTCCATCCGACAGGGGAAAAACCGGGGAGCTGTTTTTT.

This clonotype appeared many times. V gene TRBV7-9 combines with J gene TRBJ2-2, with TRBD1 matching over 12 bases. The germline V gene has CDR1 SEHNR and CDR2 FQNEAQ (reference sequence). This CDR3 region has 16 residues. J was trimmed by 8 bases and V by 5 bases; bases with no gene match: 9. The DNA of the CDR3 is TGTGCCAGCAGCCACCCGGGACAGGGGGCTCCTGGGGAGCTGTTTTTT. Translated: CASSHPGQGAPGELFF.

This clonotype was seen ten or more times. The CDR3 region has the DNA TGTGCCAGCAGTCCAATGGGCTCCTATAATTCACCCCTCCACTTT. It translates to CASSPMGSYNSPLHF. The V gene is TRBV2, the J gene TRBJ1-6; D remains ambiguous. The CDR3 runs 15 residues. Germline V gene lookup returns CDR1 SNHLY and CDR2 FYNNEI. The V and J ends lost 5 bases and 0 bases respectively, with 8 bases between them.